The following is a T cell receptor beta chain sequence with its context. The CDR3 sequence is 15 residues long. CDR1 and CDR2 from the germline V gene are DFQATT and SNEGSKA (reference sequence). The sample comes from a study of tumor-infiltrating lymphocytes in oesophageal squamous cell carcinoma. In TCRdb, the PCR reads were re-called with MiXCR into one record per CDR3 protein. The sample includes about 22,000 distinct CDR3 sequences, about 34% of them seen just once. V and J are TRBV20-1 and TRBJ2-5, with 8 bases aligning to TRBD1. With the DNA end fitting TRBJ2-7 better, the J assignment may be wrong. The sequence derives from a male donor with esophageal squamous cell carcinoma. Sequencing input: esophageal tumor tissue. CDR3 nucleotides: TGCAGTGCTAAGACCCCGAACAGGGGGTCCTACGAGCAGTACTTC. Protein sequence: CSAKTPNRGSYEQYF.